This T cell receptor (beta chain) was recovered during a study of blood T cell repertoires in COVID-19. Method: immunoSEQ multiplex PCR; TCRdb's copy keeps in-frame clones and lacks some. Counted here are about 280,000 clones, approximately 85% occurring once; the ten biggest clones make up 13%. Trimming took 1 base from V and 3 from J; bases not matched to a gene: 5. Germline V gene lookup returns CDR1 LNHDA and CDR2 SQIVND (reference sequence). The CDR3 covers 16 residues. This chain links TRBV19 with TRBJ2-1; the match to TRBD2 covers 8 bases. The specimen was peripheral blood. The receptor was derived from a human donor in a cohort sampled during active COVID-19. The CDR3 nucleotides read TGTGCCAGTAGTATAGTAAGGGCGGGAGGCTACAATGAGCAGTTCTTC. Translation gives CASSIVRAGGYNEQFF.